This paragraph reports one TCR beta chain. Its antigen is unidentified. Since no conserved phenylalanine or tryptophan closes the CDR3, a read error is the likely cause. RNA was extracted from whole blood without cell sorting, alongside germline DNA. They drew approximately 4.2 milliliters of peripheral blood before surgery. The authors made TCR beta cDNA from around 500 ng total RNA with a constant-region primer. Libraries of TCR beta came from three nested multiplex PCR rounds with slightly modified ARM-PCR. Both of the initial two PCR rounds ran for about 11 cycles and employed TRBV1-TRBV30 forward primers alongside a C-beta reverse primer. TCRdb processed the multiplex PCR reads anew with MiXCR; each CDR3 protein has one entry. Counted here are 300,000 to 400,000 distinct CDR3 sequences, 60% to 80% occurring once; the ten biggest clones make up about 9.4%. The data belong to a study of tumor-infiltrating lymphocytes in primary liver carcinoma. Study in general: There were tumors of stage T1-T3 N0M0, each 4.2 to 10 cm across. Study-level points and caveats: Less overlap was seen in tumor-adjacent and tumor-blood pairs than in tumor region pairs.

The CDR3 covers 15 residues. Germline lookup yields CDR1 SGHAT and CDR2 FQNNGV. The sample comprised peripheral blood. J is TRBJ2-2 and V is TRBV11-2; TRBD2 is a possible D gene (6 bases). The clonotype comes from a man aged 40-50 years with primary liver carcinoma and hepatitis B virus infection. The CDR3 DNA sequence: TGTGCCAACAGCCATATCCGGGGGAGGACCGGGGAGCTGTTTATT. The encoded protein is CANSHIRGRTGELFI.